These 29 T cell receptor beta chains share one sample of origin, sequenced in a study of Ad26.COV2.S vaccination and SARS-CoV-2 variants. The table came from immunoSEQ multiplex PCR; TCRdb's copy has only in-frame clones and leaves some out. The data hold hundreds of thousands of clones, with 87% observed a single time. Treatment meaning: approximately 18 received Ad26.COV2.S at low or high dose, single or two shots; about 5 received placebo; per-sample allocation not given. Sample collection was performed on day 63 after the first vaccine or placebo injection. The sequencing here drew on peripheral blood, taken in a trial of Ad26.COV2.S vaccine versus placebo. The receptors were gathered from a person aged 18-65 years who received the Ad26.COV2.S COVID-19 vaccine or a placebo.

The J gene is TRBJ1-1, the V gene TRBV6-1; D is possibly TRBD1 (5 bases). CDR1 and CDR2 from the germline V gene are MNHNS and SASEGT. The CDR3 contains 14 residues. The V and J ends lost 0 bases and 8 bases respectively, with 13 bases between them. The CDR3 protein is CASSEAVRTTEAFF. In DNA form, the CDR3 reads TGTGCCAGCAGTGAAGCCGTCCGGACAACCGAAGCTTTCTTT.

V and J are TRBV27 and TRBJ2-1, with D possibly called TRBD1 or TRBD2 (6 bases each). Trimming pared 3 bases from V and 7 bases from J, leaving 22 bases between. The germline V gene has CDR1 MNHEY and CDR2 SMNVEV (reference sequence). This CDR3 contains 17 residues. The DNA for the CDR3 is TGTGCCAGCAGTTTTGGGGGGCGCGGGGTCGGGAAAAATGAGCAGTTCTTC. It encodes CASSFGGRGVGKNEQFF.

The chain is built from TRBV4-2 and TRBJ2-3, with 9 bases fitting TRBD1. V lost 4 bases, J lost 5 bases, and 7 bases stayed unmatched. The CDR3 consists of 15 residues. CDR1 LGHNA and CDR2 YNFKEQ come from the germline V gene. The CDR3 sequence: CASSPIRGQGDTQYF. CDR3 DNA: TGTGCCAGCAGCCCTATTAGGGGACAGGGAGATACGCAGTATTTT.

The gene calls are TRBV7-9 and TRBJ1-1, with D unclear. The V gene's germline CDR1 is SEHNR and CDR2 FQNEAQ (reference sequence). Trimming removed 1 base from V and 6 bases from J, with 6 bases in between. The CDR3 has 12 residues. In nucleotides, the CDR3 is TGTGCCAGCAGCTTAGGTGGGGCTGAAGCTTTCTTT. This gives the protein CASSLGGAEAFF.

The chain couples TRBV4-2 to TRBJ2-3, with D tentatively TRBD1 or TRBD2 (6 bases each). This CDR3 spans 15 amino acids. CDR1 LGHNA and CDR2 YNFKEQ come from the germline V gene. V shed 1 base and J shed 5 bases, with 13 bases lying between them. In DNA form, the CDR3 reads TGTGCCAGCAGCCAAGCCGGGGGCCCCGGAGATACGCAGTATTTT. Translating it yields CASSQAGGPGDTQYF.

The CDR3, as DNA: TGCAGCGTTGAGAGTTCGACCGGGACTAGTTTCTACGAGCAGTACTTC. This encodes CSVESSTGTSFYEQYF. V is TRBV29-1 and J is TRBJ2-7, with 8 bases aligning to TRBD2. J gave up 3 bases and V 3 bases, and 13 bases lay outside the gene matches. This CDR3 comprises 16 residues. From germline, CDR1 is SQVTM and CDR2 ANQGSEA.

CDR3 in amino acids: CASGRSTEAFF. DNA for the CDR3: TGTGCTTCGGGGAGGAGCACTGAAGCTTTCTTT. This chain uses TRBV30 with TRBJ1-1; D remains unclear. The CDR3 runs 11 residues. CDR1 is GTSNPN, CDR2 SVGIG, per germline (reference sequence).

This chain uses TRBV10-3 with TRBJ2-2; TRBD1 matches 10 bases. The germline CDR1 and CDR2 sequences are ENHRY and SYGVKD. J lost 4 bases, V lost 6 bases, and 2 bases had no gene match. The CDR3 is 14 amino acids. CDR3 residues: CAIRGQGLTGELFF. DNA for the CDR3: TGTGCCATCAGGGGACAGGGGCTCACCGGGGAGCTGTTTTTT.

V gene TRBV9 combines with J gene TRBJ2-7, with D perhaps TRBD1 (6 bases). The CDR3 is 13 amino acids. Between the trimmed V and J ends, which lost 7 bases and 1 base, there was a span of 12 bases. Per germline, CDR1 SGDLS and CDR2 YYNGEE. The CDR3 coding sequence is TGTGCCAGCTCGGGGCAGGGGTCCTACGAGCAGTACTTC. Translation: CASSGQGSYEQYF.

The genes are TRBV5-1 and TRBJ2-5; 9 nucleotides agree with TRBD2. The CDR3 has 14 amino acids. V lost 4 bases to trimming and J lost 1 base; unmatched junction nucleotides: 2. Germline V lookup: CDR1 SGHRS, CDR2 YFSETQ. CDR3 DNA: TGCGCCAGCAGCCAAGCGGGGGGCCAAGAGACCCAGTACTTC. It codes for CASSQAGGQETQYF.

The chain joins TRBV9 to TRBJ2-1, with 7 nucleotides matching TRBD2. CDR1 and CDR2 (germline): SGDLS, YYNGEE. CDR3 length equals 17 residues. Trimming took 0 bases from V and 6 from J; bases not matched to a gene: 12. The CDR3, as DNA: TGTGCCAGCAGCGTAGGGAGGGGAGGGCCTATCGGCAATGAGCAGTTCTTC. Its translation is CASSVGRGGPIGNEQFF.

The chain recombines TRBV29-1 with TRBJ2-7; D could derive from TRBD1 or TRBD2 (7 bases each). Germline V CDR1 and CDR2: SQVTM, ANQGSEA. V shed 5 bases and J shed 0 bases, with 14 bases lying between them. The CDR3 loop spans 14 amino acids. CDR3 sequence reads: CSVSGTVSSYEQYF. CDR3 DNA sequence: TGCAGCGTTAGCGGGACAGTGAGCTCCTACGAGCAGTACTTC.

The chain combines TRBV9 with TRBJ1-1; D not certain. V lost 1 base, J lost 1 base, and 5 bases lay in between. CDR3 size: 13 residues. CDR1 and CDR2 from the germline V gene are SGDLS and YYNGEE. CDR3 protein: CASSVYGNTEAFF. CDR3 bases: TGTGCCAGCAGCGTATATGGGAACACTGAAGCTTTCTTT.

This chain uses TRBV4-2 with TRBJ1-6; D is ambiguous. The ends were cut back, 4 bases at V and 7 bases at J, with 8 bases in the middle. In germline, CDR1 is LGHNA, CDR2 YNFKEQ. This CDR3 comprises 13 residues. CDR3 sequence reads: CASSPEKNSPLHF. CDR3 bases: TGTGCCAGCAGCCCAGAGAAAAATTCACCCCTCCACTTT.

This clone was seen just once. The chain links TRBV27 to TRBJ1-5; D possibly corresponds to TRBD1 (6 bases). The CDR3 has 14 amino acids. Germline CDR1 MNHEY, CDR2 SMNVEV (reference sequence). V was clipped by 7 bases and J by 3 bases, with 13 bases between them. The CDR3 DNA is TGTGCCAGCATGGCAGGGGTAAACAATCAGCCCCAGCATTTT. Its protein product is CASMAGVNNQPQHF.

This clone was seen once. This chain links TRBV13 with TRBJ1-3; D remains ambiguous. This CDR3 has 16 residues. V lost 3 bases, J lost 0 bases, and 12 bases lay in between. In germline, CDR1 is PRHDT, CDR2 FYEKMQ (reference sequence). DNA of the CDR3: TGTGCCAGCAGCTTCATCCGTCAAAGCTCTGGAAACACCATATATTTT. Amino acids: CASSFIRQSSGNTIYF.

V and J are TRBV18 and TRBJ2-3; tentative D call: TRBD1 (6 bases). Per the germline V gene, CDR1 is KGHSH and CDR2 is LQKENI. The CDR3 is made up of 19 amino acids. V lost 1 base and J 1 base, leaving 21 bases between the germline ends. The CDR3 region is CASSPLVVGGTLRTDTQYF. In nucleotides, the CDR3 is TGTGCCAGCTCACCACTTGTGGTAGGGGGAACGTTACGCACAGATACGCAGTATTTT.

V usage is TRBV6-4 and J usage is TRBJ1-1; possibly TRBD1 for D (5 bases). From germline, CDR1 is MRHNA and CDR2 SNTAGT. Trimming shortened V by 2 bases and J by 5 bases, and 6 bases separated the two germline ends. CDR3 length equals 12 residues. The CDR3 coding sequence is TGTGCCAGCAGTGACGGGGCTACTGAAGCTTTCTTT. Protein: CASSDGATEAFF.

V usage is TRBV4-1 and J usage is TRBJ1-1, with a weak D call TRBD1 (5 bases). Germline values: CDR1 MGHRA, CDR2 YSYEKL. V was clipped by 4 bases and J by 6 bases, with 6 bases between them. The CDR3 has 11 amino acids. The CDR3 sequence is CASSRGAEAFF. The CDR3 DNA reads TGCGCCAGCAGCCGGGGGGCTGAAGCTTTCTTT.

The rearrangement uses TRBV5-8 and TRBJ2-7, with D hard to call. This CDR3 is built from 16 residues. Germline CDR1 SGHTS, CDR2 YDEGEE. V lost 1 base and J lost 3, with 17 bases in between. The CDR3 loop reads CASSLLLPPKGYEQYF. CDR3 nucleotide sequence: TGTGCCAGCAGCTTGCTTTTGCCACCAAAAGGCTACGAGCAGTACTTC.

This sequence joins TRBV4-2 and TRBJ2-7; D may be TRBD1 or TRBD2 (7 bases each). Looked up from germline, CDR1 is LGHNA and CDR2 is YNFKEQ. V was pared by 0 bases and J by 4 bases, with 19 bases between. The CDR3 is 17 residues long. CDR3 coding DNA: TGTGCCAGCAGCCAAGAAGGGGGCCTAGCGGTTTATTACGAGCAGTACTTC. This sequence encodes CASSQEGGLAVYYEQYF.

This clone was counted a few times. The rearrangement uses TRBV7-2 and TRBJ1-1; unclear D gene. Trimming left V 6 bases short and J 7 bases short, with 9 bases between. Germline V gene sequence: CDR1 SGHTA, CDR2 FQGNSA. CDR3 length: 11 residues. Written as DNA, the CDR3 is TGTGCCAGCAGGATTAATATTGAAGCTTTCTTT. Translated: CASRINIEAFF.

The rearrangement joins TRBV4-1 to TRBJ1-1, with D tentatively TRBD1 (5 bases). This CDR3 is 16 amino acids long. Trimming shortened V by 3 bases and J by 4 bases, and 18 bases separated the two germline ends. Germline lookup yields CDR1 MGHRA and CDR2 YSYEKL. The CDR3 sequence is CASSQGVVRVGTEAFF. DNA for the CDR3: TGCGCCAGCAGCCAGGGGGTAGTCAGGGTAGGCACTGAAGCTTTCTTT.

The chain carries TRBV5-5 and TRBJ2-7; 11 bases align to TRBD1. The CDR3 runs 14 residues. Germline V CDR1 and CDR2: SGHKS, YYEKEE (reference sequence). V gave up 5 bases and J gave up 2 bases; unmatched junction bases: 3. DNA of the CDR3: TGTGCCAGCAGACCGGGACAGGGGGCCTACGAGCAGTACTTC. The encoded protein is CASRPGQGAYEQYF. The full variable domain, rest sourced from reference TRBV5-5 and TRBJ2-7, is DAGVTQSPTHLIKTRGQQVTLRCSPISGHKSVSWYQQVLGQGPQFIFQYYEKEERGRGNFPDRFSARQFPNYSSELNVNALLLGDSALYLCASRPGQGAYEQYFGPGTRLTVT.

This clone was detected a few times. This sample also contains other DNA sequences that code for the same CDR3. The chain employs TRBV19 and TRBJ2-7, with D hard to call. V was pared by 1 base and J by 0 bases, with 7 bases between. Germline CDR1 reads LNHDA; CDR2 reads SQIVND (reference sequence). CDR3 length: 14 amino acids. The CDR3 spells CASSIVSSSYEQYF. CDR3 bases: TGTGCCAGTAGTATAGTTTCCAGCTCCTACGAGCAGTACTTC. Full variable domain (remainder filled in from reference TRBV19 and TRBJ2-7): DGGITQSPKYLFRKEGQNVTLSCEQNLNHDAMYWYRQDPGQGLRLIYYSQIVNDFQKGDIAEGYSVSREKKESFPLTVTSAQKNPTAFYLCASSIVSSSYEQYFGPGTRLTVT.

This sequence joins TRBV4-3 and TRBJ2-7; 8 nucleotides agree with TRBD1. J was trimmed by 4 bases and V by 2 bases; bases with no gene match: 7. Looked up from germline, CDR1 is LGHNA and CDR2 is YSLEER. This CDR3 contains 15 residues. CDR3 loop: CASSQSRDRLYEQYF. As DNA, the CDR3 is TGCGCCAGCAGCCAATCCCGGGACAGGTTATACGAGCAGTACTTC.

CDR3 sequence reads: CASSVGGTVPNEKLFF. CDR3 bases: TGTGCCAGCAGCGTTGGTGGGACAGTCCCCAATGAAAAACTGTTTTTT. J is TRBJ1-4 and V is TRBV9; the match to TRBD1 covers 7 bases. Per the germline V gene, CDR1 is SGDLS and CDR2 is YYNGEE. The trim removed 2 bases at V and 5 bases at J, leaving 9 bases unmatched. The CDR3 loop spans 16 amino acids.

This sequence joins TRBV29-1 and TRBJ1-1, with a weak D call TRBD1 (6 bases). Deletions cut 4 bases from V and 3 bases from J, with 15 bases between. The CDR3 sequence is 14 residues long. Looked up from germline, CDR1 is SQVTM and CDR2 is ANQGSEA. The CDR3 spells CSVAITGLYTEAFF. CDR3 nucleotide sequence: TGCAGCGTTGCAATAACAGGGTTGTACACTGAAGCTTTCTTT.

The CDR3 loop is CASSGRDRVRNSPLHF. CDR3 nucleotides: TGTGCCAGCAGTGGGAGGGATCGCGTTCGGAATTCACCCCTCCACTTT. V usage is TRBV27 and J usage is TRBJ1-6; D is ambiguous. The V end lost 5 bases, the J end lost 7 bases, and 18 bases lay between the germline ends. The CDR3 spans 16 residues. Germline-derived CDR1 and CDR2 are MNHEY and SMNVEV (reference sequence).